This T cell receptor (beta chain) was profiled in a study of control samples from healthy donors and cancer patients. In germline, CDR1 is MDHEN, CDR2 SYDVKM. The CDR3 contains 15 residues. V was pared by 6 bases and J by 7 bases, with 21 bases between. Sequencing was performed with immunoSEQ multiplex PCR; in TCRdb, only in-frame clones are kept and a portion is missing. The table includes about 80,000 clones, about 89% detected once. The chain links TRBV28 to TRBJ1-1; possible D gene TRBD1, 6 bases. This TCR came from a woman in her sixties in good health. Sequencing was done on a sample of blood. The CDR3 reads CASSQPGGGGVEAFF. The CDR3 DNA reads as TGTGCCAGCAGCCAACCCGGTGGGGGCGGTGTTGAAGCTTTCTTT.